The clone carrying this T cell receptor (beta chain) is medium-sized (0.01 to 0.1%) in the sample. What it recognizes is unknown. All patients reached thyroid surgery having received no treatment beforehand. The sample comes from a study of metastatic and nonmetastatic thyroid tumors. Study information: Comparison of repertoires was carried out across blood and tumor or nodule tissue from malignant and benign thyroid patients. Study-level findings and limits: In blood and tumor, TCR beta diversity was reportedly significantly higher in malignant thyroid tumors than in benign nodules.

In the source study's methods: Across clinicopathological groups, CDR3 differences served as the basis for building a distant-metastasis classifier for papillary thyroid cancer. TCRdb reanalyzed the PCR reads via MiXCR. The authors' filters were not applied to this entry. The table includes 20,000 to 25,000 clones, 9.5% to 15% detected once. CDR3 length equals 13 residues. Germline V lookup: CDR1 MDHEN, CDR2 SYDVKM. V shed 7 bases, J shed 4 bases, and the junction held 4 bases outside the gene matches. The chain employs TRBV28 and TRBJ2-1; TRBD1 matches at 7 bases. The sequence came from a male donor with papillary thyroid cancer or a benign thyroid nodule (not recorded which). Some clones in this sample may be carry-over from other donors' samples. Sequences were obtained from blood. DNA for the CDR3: TGTGCCAGCAACCGGGACAGATACAATGAGCAGTTCTTC. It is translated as CASNRDRYNEQFF.